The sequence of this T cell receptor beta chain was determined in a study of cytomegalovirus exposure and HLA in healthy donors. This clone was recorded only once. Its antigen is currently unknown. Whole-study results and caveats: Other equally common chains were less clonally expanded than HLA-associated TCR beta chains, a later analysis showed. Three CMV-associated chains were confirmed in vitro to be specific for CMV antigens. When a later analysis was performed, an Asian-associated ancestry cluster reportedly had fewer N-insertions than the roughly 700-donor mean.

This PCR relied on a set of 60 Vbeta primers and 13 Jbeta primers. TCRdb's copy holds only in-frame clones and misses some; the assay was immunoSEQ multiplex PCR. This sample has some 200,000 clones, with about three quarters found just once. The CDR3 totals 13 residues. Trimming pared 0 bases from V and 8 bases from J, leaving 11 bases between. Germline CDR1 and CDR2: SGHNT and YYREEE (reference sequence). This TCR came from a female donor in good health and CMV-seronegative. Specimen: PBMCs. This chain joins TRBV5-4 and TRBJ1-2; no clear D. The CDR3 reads CASSLVRTGGYTF. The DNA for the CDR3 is TGTGCCAGCAGCTTGGTAAGGACGGGAGGCTACACCTTC. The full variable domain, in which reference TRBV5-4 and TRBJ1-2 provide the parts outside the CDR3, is ETGVTQSPTHLIKTRGQQVTLRCSSQSGHNTVSWYQQALGQGPQFIFQYYREEENGRGNFPPRFSGLQFPNYSSELNVNALELDDSALYLCASSLVRTGGYTFGSGTRLTVV.